Listed below are T cell receptor beta chains from one sample, sequenced in a study of T cell repertoires in cytomegalovirus infection. TCRdb analysed the reads with MiXCR anew, one entry per CDR3 protein. Among about 120,000 distinct CDR3 sequences, about 9.4% were seen once, and the ten largest hold roughly 31%. For these receptors, no antigen is known. The sample was PBMCs, sequenced either directly or after in vitro stimulation (not recorded which). The receptors were gathered from a human donor in good health (CMV status not recorded). Some clones in this sample may be carry-over from other donors' samples. CDR3s include the opening cysteine and the closing phenylalanine or tryptophan. Each record gives: V gene, CDR3 length, D gene, clone size, J gene, CDR3 protein, CDR3 DNA. D genes are given only for firm matches. Some rows have no size entry. The others give once, few or many, or a class for an expanded clone.

>TRBV7-6|14|.|few|TRBJ2-7
CASSRRDLSYEQYF
TGTGCCAGCAGCCGCCGAGACTTATCCTACGAGCAGTACTTC
>TRBV5-1|17|TRBD2|many|TRBJ2-1
CASSWTSGRFGYNEQFF
TGCGCCAGCAGCTGGACTAGCGGGCGGTTTGGCTACAATGAGCAGTTCTTC
>TRBV4-1|16|TRBD2|.|TRBJ2-1
CASSQSPGLAADEQFF
TGCGCCAGCAGCCAGTCACCGGGACTAGCTGCCGATGAGCAGTTCTTC
>TRBV7-8|15|.|many|TRBJ2-7
CASSARDGPTYEQYF
TGTGCCAGCAGCGCCCGGGACGGCCCCACCTACGAGCAGTACTTC
>TRBV12-3/TRBV12-4|13|.|.|TRBJ1-2
CASSLAIQGFYTF
TGTGCCAGCAGTTTAGCGATTCAGGGATTCTACACCTTC
>TRBV12-3/TRBV12-4|14|.|.|TRBJ2-1
CASSYRGRGNEQFF
TGTGCCAGCAGTTACCGGGGCAGGGGCAATGAGCAGTTCTTC
>TRBV24-1|16|TRBD2|.|TRBJ2-1
CATSDPASGSQNEQFF
TGTGCCACCAGTGATCCAGCTAGCGGGAGTCAGAATGAGCAGTTCTTC
>TRBV14|17|.|.|TRBJ2-5
CASSRLGGRGIQETQYF
TGTGCCAGCAGCCGCTTGGGCGGGCGAGGGATCCAAGAGACCCAGTACTTC
>TRBV12-3/TRBV12-4|13|.|many|TRBJ2-1
CASRSRLDNEQFF
TGTGCCAGCCGATCCCGGCTAGACAATGAGCAGTTCTTC
>TRBV6-8|14|TRBD1|.|TRBJ2-5
CATTGAGAGETQYF
TGTGCCACCACAGGGGCGGGCGCGGGAGAGACCCAGTACTTC
>TRBV11-3|19|TRBD2|many|TRBJ2-2
CASSSIRAGTSGRFGELFF
TGTGCCAGCAGCTCGATCCGGGCCGGGACTAGCGGGAGGTTCGGGGAGCTGTTTTTT
>TRBV7-2|15|.|many|TRBJ2-2
CASSLVSADTGELFF
TGTGCCAGCAGCTTAGTTTCCGCTGACACCGGGGAGCTGTTTTTT
>TRBV20-1|18|.|.|TRBJ1-4
CSARGFMQGFATNEKLFF
TGCAGTGCTAGAGGGTTTATGCAGGGGTTTGCAACTAATGAAAAACTGTTTTTT
>TRBV7-2|14|.|many|TRBJ1-1
CASTLEYSNTEAFF
TGTGCCAGCACCCTAGAGTACAGCAACACTGAAGCTTTCTTT
>TRBV7-2|14|.|many|TRBJ2-2
CASSLVVGVGELFF
TGTGCCAGCAGCTTAGTTGTGGGAGTAGGGGAGCTGTTTTTT
>TRBV12-3/TRBV12-4|14|.|.|TRBJ2-7
CASQGSWGRYEQYF
TGTGCCAGCCAGGGTTCTTGGGGGAGGTACGAGCAGTACTTC
>TRBV28|16|TRBD2|many|TRBJ2-1
CASTDFAGGDYNEQFF
TGTGCCAGCACCGATTTCGCGGGAGGGGACTACAATGAGCAGTTCTTC
>TRBV6-2/TRBV6-3|15|TRBD2|many|TRBJ2-4
CASTSQRGGRGIQYF
TGTGCCAGCACTTCTCAGAGGGGAGGGCGAGGCATTCAGTACTTC
>TRBV28|14|.|many|TRBJ1-2
CASSSGGSDYGYTF
TGTGCCAGCAGTTCCGGGGGAAGCGACTATGGCTACACCTTC
>TRBV7-6|13|.|many|TRBJ2-5
CASSLVSQETQYF
TGTGCCAGCAGCTTAGTTTCCCAAGAGACCCAGTACTTC
>TRBV28|15|.|many|TRBJ1-5
CASIQEGRGNQPQHF
TGTGCCAGCATCCAGGAAGGCAGGGGAAATCAGCCCCAGCATTTT
>TRBV7-6|14|.|many|TRBJ2-2
CASSPVFVAGELFF
TGTGCCAGCAGCCCGGTATTTGTAGCCGGGGAGCTGTTTTTT
>TRBV2|13|.|once|TRBJ1-2
CASRGFRGDGYTF
TGTGCCAGCAGGGGATTTCGGGGGGATGGCTACACCTTC
>TRBV7-8|15|TRBD1|few|TRBJ1-2
CASSRQQGPLYGYTF
TGTGCCAGCAGCAGACAACAGGGGCCCCTCTATGGCTACACCTTC
>TRBV28|14|.|few|TRBJ2-5
CASSLTGSQETQYF
TGTGCCAGCAGTTTAACAGGCAGCCAAGAGACCCAGTACTTC
>TRBV6-2/TRBV6-3|15|.|many|TRBJ2-6
CASSQTKGGANVLTF
TGTGCCAGCAGTCAAACGAAGGGTGGGGCCAACGTCCTGACTTTC
>TRBV7-8|15|TRBD1|many|TRBJ2-4
CASSLGTGRWDIQYF
TGTGCCAGCAGCTTAGGGACAGGGAGATGGGACATTCAGTACTTC
>TRBV6-6|15|.|many|TRBJ2-1
CASNPTSGAYNEQFF
TGTGCCAGCAACCCTACATCAGGGGCCTACAATGAGCAGTTCTTC
>TRBV27|14|.|many|TRBJ2-3
CASSLGTGTDTQYF
TGTGCCAGCAGTCTCGGGACGGGCACAGATACGCAGTATTTT
>TRBV28|13|.|few|TRBJ2-1
CASSLGTPNEQFF
TGTGCCAGCAGTTTAGGGACCCCCAATGAGCAGTTCTTC
>TRBV2|16|TRBD2|.|TRBJ2-7
CASRPGIGEGLHEQYF
TGTGCCAGCAGACCGGGGATAGGGGAGGGCCTCCACGAGCAGTACTTC
>TRBV11-1|19|TRBD2|many|TRBJ2-1
CASSLKWALAGGRYNEQFF
TGTGCCAGCAGCTTAAAATGGGCACTAGCGGGAGGACGCTACAATGAGCAGTTCTTC
>TRBV28|14|.|.|TRBJ1-2
CASSWGGSHYGYTF
TGTGCCAGCAGTTGGGGCGGCTCTCATTATGGCTACACCTTC
>TRBV7-2|15|TRBD2|many|TRBJ2-1
CASGFAGGRYNEQFF
TGTGCCAGTGGCTTTGCGGGAGGGCGATACAATGAGCAGTTCTTC
>TRBV7-2|15|TRBD1|many|TRBJ1-6
CASSQRQGGNSPLHF
TGTGCCAGCAGCCAGCGACAGGGAGGCAATTCACCCCTCCACTTT
>TRBV9|18|.|many|TRBJ2-7
CASSVAEQSPSPYYEQYF
TGTGCCAGCAGCGTAGCTGAACAGTCGCCATCCCCCTACTACGAGCAGTACTTC
>TRBV5-1|12|.|few|TRBJ2-7
CASSFDSYEQYF
TGCGCCAGCAGCTTCGACTCCTACGAGCAGTACTTC
>TRBV20-1|15|.|.|TRBJ1-1
CSAAPNTGKNTEAFF
TGCAGTGCAGCCCCAAATACCGGGAAAAACACTGAAGCTTTCTTT
>TRBV6-2/TRBV6-3|15|TRBD1|.|TRBJ1-5
CASSPGQHSNQPQHF
TGTGCCAGCAGTCCGGGACAGCATAGCAATCAGCCCCAGCATTTT
>TRBV15|16|TRBD1|many|TRBJ2-7
CATSSEGQEPTYEQYF
TGTGCCACCAGCAGTGAGGGACAGGAGCCTACCTACGAGCAGTACTTC
>TRBV7-2|17|.|.|TRBJ2-3
CASSSRLVGDRSDTQYF
TGTGCCAGCAGCTCCCGACTAGTGGGAGATAGGTCAGATACGCAGTATTTT
>TRBV20-1|13|.|.|TRBJ2-3
CSVGMTSTDTQYF
TGCAGTGTTGGGATGACTAGCACAGATACGCAGTATTTT
>TRBV29-1|14|TRBD2|few|TRBJ2-1
CSVPLAGSYNEQFF
TGCAGCGTTCCGCTAGCGGGGTCCTACAATGAGCAGTTCTTC
>TRBV6-1|16|TRBD1|.|TRBJ1-1
CASSYEQGAVNTEAFF
TGTGCCAGCAGTTACGAACAGGGGGCTGTGAACACTGAAGCTTTCTTT
>TRBV28|14|.|many|TRBJ1-1
CASISGAGRREAFF
TGTGCCAGCATTTCGGGGGCGGGCAGACGAGAAGCTTTCTTT
>TRBV7-8|15|TRBD2|many|TRBJ2-5
CASSPPGLAQETQYF
TGTGCCAGCAGCCCGCCGGGACTAGCGCAAGAGACCCAGTACTTC
>TRBV7-2|17|TRBD2|many|TRBJ2-1
CASSLVGWASGRSEQFF
TGTGCCAGCAGCTTAGTTGGGTGGGCTAGCGGGAGAAGTGAGCAGTTCTTC
>TRBV12-3/TRBV12-4|13|.|many|TRBJ1-5
CASRAYSNQPQHF
TGTGCCAGCAGGGCGTATAGCAATCAGCCCCAGCATTTT
>TRBV7-2|15|.|many|TRBJ2-2
CASSLWKGDTGELFF
TGTGCCAGCAGCTTATGGAAAGGAGACACCGGGGAGCTGTTTTTT
>TRBV2|9|TRBD2|.|TRBJ2-7
CASGGEQYF
TGTGCCTCCGGGGGGGAGCAGTACTTC
>TRBV6-1|11|.|.|TRBJ2-1
CASSDLNEQFF
TGTGCCAGCAGTGACCTCAATGAGCAGTTCTTC
>TRBV5-4|12|.|few|TRBJ2-1
CASSLEFDGKFF
TGTGCCAGCAGCTTAGAATTCGACGGGAAGTTCTTC
>TRBV18|14|.|many|TRBJ2-5
CASSPPPSQETQYF
TGTGCCAGCTCACCACCGCCCAGCCAAGAGACCCAGTACTTC
>TRBV5-5|14|TRBD1|few|TRBJ2-1
CASSFGQGYNEQFF
TGTGCCAGCAGCTTCGGACAGGGGTACAATGAGCAGTTCTTC
>TRBV10-3|15|TRBD1|many|TRBJ2-3
CAISTGETSTDTQYF
TGTGCCATCAGCACAGGGGAGACTAGCACAGATACGCAGTATTTT
>TRBV11-1|15|.|many|TRBJ2-1
CASSYRAGTWNEQFF
TGTGCCAGCAGCTACCGCGCGGGAACTTGGAATGAGCAGTTCTTC
>TRBV7-2|15|.|many|TRBJ2-3
CASSPIVQEGQTQYF
TGTGCCAGCAGCCCCATCGTACAGGAGGGCCAGACGCAGTATTTT